The present T cell receptor beta chain was sequenced within a study of cytomegalovirus exposure and HLA in healthy donors. Only in-frame clones appear in the TCRdb table, and some are missing; sequencing was by immunoSEQ multiplex PCR. The sample yields tens of thousands of clones, roughly 93% seen once. The length of the CDR3 is 15 residues. V shed 3 bases, J shed 4 bases, and the junction held 6 bases outside the gene matches. Germline CDR1 and CDR2: MRHNA and SNTAGT. This clone was recorded only once. The clonotype was recovered from a woman aged 30 to 39 in good health and CMV-seronegative. The material sequenced was PBMCs. The genes are TRBV6-4 and TRBJ2-3; 8 nucleotides align to TRBD2. The CDR3 protein is CASSDGSGESDTQYF. CDR3 sequence (DNA): TGTGCCAGCAGTGATGGTAGCGGGGAATCAGATACGCAGTATTTT.